The clone carrying this T cell receptor (beta chain) was found many times. Its antigen is not known. This sample stems from a study of human T cells and chemical hapten exposure. Overall study: Small discrepancies in pooled library volume mainly accounted for the varying TCR yields per sample.

Trimming cost V 0 bases and J 6 bases, with 12 bases left between them. CDR1 is LGHNA, CDR2 YSLEER, per germline. This CDR3 is built from 14 residues. Separate cDNA molecules received unique molecular identifiers, which the library attached to them. TCRdb passed the 5' RACE reads through MiXCR, listing each CDR3 protein once. The table has around 82,000 distinct CDR3 sequences, about 7.7% seen once. Study-level results: No shift was seen in TCRs above 1 in 1000 frequency with DPC sensitization.

Unfractionated whole blood served as the source for total RNA extraction. The chain uses TRBV4-3 and TRBJ2-7; unclear D gene. This TCR was sampled from a male donor in good health. The DNA for the CDR3 is TGCGCCAGCAGCCAAGAGGGCAGGTCCGGCGAGCAGTACTTC. It is translated as CASSQEGRSGEQYF.